Sequencing of this T cell receptor (beta chain) was carried out in a study of T cell responses to AZD1222 COVID-19 vaccine. A note on this clone: As yet, its antigen is unknown.

The data were produced by immunoSEQ multiplex PCR, yet TCRdb's version contains in-frame clones alone and is incomplete. The table shows about 160,000 clones, with approximately 91% occurring only once. The study, taken as a whole, reports: Repertoires were sampled only after the peak T cell response. Distributed over spike, vaccine-associated CD4 TCRs predominated at 160-218 and 743-854.

V lost 4 bases and J 7 bases, leaving 12 bases between the germline ends. The CDR3 length is 14 residues. Germline V CDR1 and CDR2: SGDLS, YYNGEE. The chain has TRBV9 and TRBJ1-6; D perhaps matches TRBD1 (5 bases). The sample in question was peripheral blood, obtained on day 0 of AZD1222 vaccination. The source of this sequence is an adult in good health. The CDR3 DNA sequence: TGTGCCAGCAGCCCGGAGGGGACCAATTCACCCCTCCACTTT. It codes for CASSPEGTNSPLHF.